These T cell receptor beta chains were read from a single sample in a study of cytomegalovirus exposure and HLA in healthy donors. The protocol was immunoSEQ multiplex PCR, while the TCRdb copy is restricted to in-frame clones and leaves out a portion. The sample consists of some 150,000 clones, around 88% of them appearing once. Sequencing used PBMCs. The receptor source for this set is a woman aged 30 to 39 in good health and CMV-seronegative. Each CDR3 is given without its conserved first and last residue. The order of the fields is V gene, J gene, CDR3 protein.

v_gene: TRBV19; j_gene: TRBJ1-1; CDR3aa: ASSVQGAGTEAF
v_gene: TRBV11-2; j_gene: TRBJ2-7; CDR3aa: ASSLAAGYEQY
v_gene: TRBV9; j_gene: TRBJ1-3; CDR3aa: ASSGRGQGAENTIY
v_gene: TRBV11-2; j_gene: TRBJ1-2; CDR3aa: ASSLDLNYGYT
v_gene: TRBV5-4; j_gene: TRBJ2-7; CDR3aa: ASSFIIGQGSYEQY
v_gene: TRBV2; j_gene: TRBJ2-5; CDR3aa: ASSPGTIQETQY
v_gene: TRBV23-1; j_gene: TRBJ2-7; CDR3aa: ASSQSGGATYEQY
v_gene: TRBV21-1; j_gene: TRBJ2-7; CDR3aa: ASSPGTSKPEQY
v_gene: TRBV4-3; j_gene: TRBJ1-2; CDR3aa: ASSQDGRGYT
v_gene: TRBV14; j_gene: TRBJ2-7; CDR3aa: ASSQDTQKQGNYEQY
v_gene: TRBV5-5; j_gene: TRBJ1-1; CDR3aa: ASSLNPGNTEAF
v_gene: TRBV5-1; j_gene: TRBJ2-7; CDR3aa: ASSTDRGDEQY
v_gene: TRBV14; j_gene: TRBJ2-7; CDR3aa: ASSLWTGGYEQY
v_gene: TRBV27; j_gene: TRBJ1-1; CDR3aa: ASADGTQAF
v_gene: TRBV7-8; j_gene: TRBJ1-3; CDR3aa: ASSSPRTISGNTIY
v_gene: TRBV6-5; j_gene: TRBJ2-7; CDR3aa: ASRFQTGDEQY
v_gene: TRBV20-1; j_gene: TRBJ2-7; CDR3aa: SAPRSYEQY
v_gene: TRBV6-1; j_gene: TRBJ1-2; CDR3aa: ASSEGGGRAHGYT
v_gene: TRBV6-5; j_gene: TRBJ2-1; CDR3aa: ASSTGPKANEQF
v_gene: TRBV5-4; j_gene: TRBJ1-4; CDR3aa: ASSGGGGEKLF
v_gene: TRBV2; j_gene: TRBJ2-5; CDR3aa: ARAGGPTQTQY
v_gene: TRBV5-1; j_gene: TRBJ2-1; CDR3aa: ASSLGLAGASNEQF
v_gene: TRBV9; j_gene: TRBJ2-4; CDR3aa: ASSVGEGGLENIQY
v_gene: TRBV11-2; j_gene: TRBJ1-3; CDR3aa: ASSLGTEAPGNTIY
v_gene: TRBV6-6; j_gene: TRBJ1-5; CDR3aa: ASSSNQPQH
v_gene: TRBV5-6; j_gene: TRBJ2-5; CDR3aa: ASSLARGFRLQETQY
v_gene: TRBV6-5; j_gene: TRBJ1-6; CDR3aa: ASRRQEWDSPLH
v_gene: TRBV28; j_gene: TRBJ2-7; CDR3aa: ASRMGGTSYEQY
v_gene: TRBV27; j_gene: TRBJ1-2; CDR3aa: ASRGQGAIISYGYT
v_gene: TRBV27; j_gene: TRBJ2-7; CDR3aa: ASSYGGRSYEQY
v_gene: TRBV19; j_gene: TRBJ2-7; CDR3aa: ATATSFEQY
v_gene: TRBV5-1; j_gene: TRBJ1-3; CDR3aa: ASSPAISGNTIY
v_gene: TRBV10-3; j_gene: TRBJ2-4; CDR3aa: AISAGNGAKNIQY
v_gene: TRBV19; j_gene: TRBJ1-4; CDR3aa: ASRNRSNEKLF
v_gene: TRBV5-1; j_gene: TRBJ2-7; CDR3aa: ASSPGQPTYEQY
v_gene: TRBV6-1; j_gene: TRBJ2-7; CDR3aa: ASLSGSSYEQY
v_gene: TRBV10-3; j_gene: TRBJ1-2; CDR3aa: AIMGRDSSGYT
v_gene: TRBV7-8; j_gene: TRBJ1-1; CDR3aa: ASIPGGPEMNTEAF
v_gene: TRBV4-3; j_gene: TRBJ1-2; CDR3aa: ASSQSGVGSGGYT
v_gene: TRBV27; j_gene: TRBJ1-5; CDR3aa: ASSPTPGQGRGNQPQH
v_gene: TRBV7-9; j_gene: TRBJ2-7; CDR3aa: ASSATSSRGEQY
v_gene: TRBV7-9; j_gene: TRBJ1-3; CDR3aa: ASSPVPASGNTIY
v_gene: TRBV9; j_gene: TRBJ1-3; CDR3aa: ASSDQVTSGNTIY
v_gene: TRBV7-9; j_gene: TRBJ1-4; CDR3aa: ASSSDRLNEKLF
v_gene: TRBV2; j_gene: TRBJ2-7; CDR3aa: ASSGTGGWWPYEQY
v_gene: TRBV28; j_gene: TRBJ1-2; CDR3aa: ASSSPGTNGYT
v_gene: TRBV6-1; j_gene: TRBJ2-3; CDR3aa: ASRLAGGNTDTQY
v_gene: TRBV12-5; j_gene: TRBJ2-5; CDR3aa: ASGSLQRGETQY
v_gene: TRBV27; j_gene: TRBJ1-1; CDR3aa: ASSLGVTNTEAF
v_gene: TRBV19; j_gene: TRBJ1-1; CDR3aa: ASSIDGLTEAF
v_gene: TRBV5-8; j_gene: TRBJ1-1; CDR3aa: ASSGGGPNTEAF
v_gene: TRBV19; j_gene: TRBJ2-5; CDR3aa: ASSNGAGGLQETQY
v_gene: TRBV9; j_gene: TRBJ2-7; CDR3aa: ASSVGGTDYEQY
v_gene: TRBV27; j_gene: TRBJ2-7; CDR3aa: ASARDTTPYEQY
v_gene: TRBV5-5; j_gene: TRBJ2-3; CDR3aa: ASSLESSLSTDTQY
v_gene: TRBV21-1; j_gene: TRBJ1-2; CDR3aa: ASSKEIITSLLFGYT
v_gene: TRBV28; j_gene: TRBJ2-7; CDR3aa: ASSQRLAGVGEQY
v_gene: TRBV25-1; j_gene: TRBJ1-3; CDR3aa: ASSVPGGERTGNTIY
v_gene: TRBV5-1; j_gene: TRBJ1-4; CDR3aa: ASSLGGSGVGEKLF
v_gene: TRBV21-1; j_gene: TRBJ2-5; CDR3aa: ASSQTGEETQY